Reported below is one TCR beta chain. V was clipped by 5 bases and J by 2 bases, with 10 bases between them. The germline CDR1 and CDR2 sequences are SGHVS and FQNEAQ. The CDR3 extends over 14 amino acids. Ages ranged from about 18 to 89 years, with residence in about 24 US areas. Self-reported history from a screening survey and questionnaire set each donor's cohort. The data are from a study of blood T cell repertoires in COVID-19. As handled by the study authors: Reference gene primer amplification in the assay estimated nucleated cell counts. Profiling relied on immunoSEQ multiplex PCR, and the TCRdb table lists in-frame clones only, not all of them. Clonal size and the V and J genes are those of that table, whereas D and trimming came from the DNA. The table includes more than 200,000 clones, 65% to 85% detected once.

The V gene is TRBV7-8, the J gene TRBJ1-5, with D maybe TRBD1 (5 bases). The sequencing input was PBMCs or T cells enriched from blood (not recorded which). The TCR was taken from a woman in her thirties or forties with acute COVID-19. As DNA, the CDR3 is TGTGCCAGCAGCCCCAGGGTTCGCAATCAGCCCCAGCATTTT. It translates to CASSPRVRNQPQHF.